The sequence of this T cell receptor beta chain was determined in a study of post-analysis software for immune sequencing data. The wider study: Disease courses included relapsing-remitting, secondary progressive and progressive-relapsing multiple sclerosis. Study observations and caveats: Comparison with controls showed significantly lower normalized Chao1 diversity in multiple sclerosis patients. Patients showed TRBV5-6, TRBV5-1 and TRBV20-1 among five TRBV segments more frequent than in controls.

CDR3 size: 17 residues. V gave up 1 base and J gave up 2 bases, with 17 bases separating them. Germline assignment: CDR1 LGHNA and CDR2 YNFKEQ. In the case of this clonotype: Its antigen is unidentified.

Unique molecular identifiers were present in the TCR beta cDNA libraries. Some 500,000 cDNA molecules were obtained per 1 to 10 million input T cells. TCRdb re-derived calls from the PCR reads in MiXCR, one entry per CDR3 protein. The profile shows over 700,000 distinct CDR3 sequences, roughly 29% of them singletons. The origin of this receptor is a girl aged 5-17 years with multiple sclerosis. The sample taken for sequencing was blood. V usage is TRBV4-2 and J usage is TRBJ1-1; D is unclear. This chain's CDR3 is CASSQAAVGRVNTEAFF. Written as DNA, the CDR3 is TGTGCCAGCAGCCAAGCCGCCGTGGGAAGGGTAAACACTGAAGCTTTCTTT.